This TCR beta chain was documented in a study of blood T cell repertoires in COVID-19. Across the study: COVID-19 samples collected from the United States, Italy and Spain covered acute and convalescent phases.

V dropped 4 bases and J dropped 2 bases, with 10 bases sitting between them. The CDR3 contains 14 residues. Germline V CDR1 and CDR2: LNHNV, YYDKDF (reference sequence). Study processing details: Estimated nucleated cell counts came from reference gene primer amplification. Profiled with immunoSEQ multiplex PCR; TCRdb holds only in-frame clones, not every one. Clone size and V and J calls were adopted from that table, with D and trimming inferred from the DNA. The sample has about 330,000 clones, roughly 90% seen once; the top ten hold about 3.9%. The sequencing input was peripheral blood. The source is a woman aged 50 to 60 with active or convalescent COVID-19. J is TRBJ2-3 and V is TRBV15; D may be TRBD1 (6 bases). CDR3 loop: CATSKGQITDTQYF. The CDR3 DNA is TGTGCCACCAGCAAGGGACAAATCACAGATACGCAGTATTTT.